These 4 T cell receptor beta chains share one sample of origin, sequenced in a study of blood T cells in healthy people across ages. PCR was performed a second time for about 7 to 12 cycles using a sample-barcoded 5' primer and a J-beta primer mix. TCRdb called the 5' RACE reads again in MiXCR, with one record for every CDR3 protein. The table lists 1 million or so distinct CDR3 sequences, 45% of them singletons. The sequenced sample was blood. Receptors were obtained from a woman in her sixties or seventies in good health.

This rearrangement joins TRBV6-1 to TRBJ2-7, with 7 nucleotides matching TRBD1. This CDR3 spans 17 amino acids. Per the germline V gene, CDR1 is MNHNS and CDR2 is SASEGT. V trimming: 5 bases; J trimming: 0 bases; junction bases outside the gene matches: 13. The DNA for the CDR3 is TGTGCCAGCAGTCCAGTCCGGGACAGCTATAGCTCCTACGAGCAGTACTTC. This gives the protein CASSPVRDSYSSYEQYF.

The rearrangement joins TRBV7-2 to TRBJ1-2; D not resolved. Deletions cut 5 bases from V and 7 bases from J, with 23 bases between. CDR3 size: 16 residues. Germline-derived CDR1 and CDR2 are SGHTA and FQGNSA. Written as DNA, the CDR3 is TGTGCCAGCAGCACCCGACTGGTCCTTGGGGTCTCTGGCTACACCTTC. Its protein is CASSTRLVLGVSGYTF.

This clonotype turned up a few times. The gene calls are TRBV5-1 and TRBJ2-5; a possible D gene is TRBD2 (5 bases). The CDR3 spans 16 residues. Per germline, CDR1 SGHRS and CDR2 YFSETQ. The V and J ends lost 1 base and 2 bases respectively, with 15 bases between them. This chain's CDR3 is CASSLTLPGEQETQYF. CDR3 nucleotide sequence: TGCGCCAGCAGCTTGACGCTCCCCGGGGAACAAGAGACCCAGTACTTC.

This CDR3 reads CASGGGGESEQYF. The CDR3 bases are TGTGCCAGCGGGGGAGGGGGGGAAAGCGAGCAGTACTTC. V usage is TRBV25-1 and J usage is TRBJ2-5; D is perhaps TRBD2 (7 bases). The DNA end is a closer match to TRBJ2-7, so the J assignment may be wrong. Germline-derived CDR1 and CDR2 are MGHDK and SYGVNS. There are 13 residues in the CDR3.